This T cell receptor (beta chain) was observed in a study of T cells after yellow fever vaccination. The CDR3 contains 19 residues. V shed 6 bases and J shed 0 bases, with 24 bases lying between them. The germline CDR1 and CDR2 sequences are MNHEY and SVGEGT. The TCR cDNA carried a universal primer site and UMIs from 5'RACE template switching. TCRdb used MiXCR to reprocess the 5' RACE reads, holding one entry per CDR3 protein. The repertoire holds 500,000 to 650,000 distinct CDR3 sequences, with 10% to 15% as singletons. The chain joins TRBV6-2 or TRBV6-3 to TRBJ1-5; D call uncertain. This sample comprised PBMCs, obtained on the day of the yellow fever booster vaccination. The sequence came from a man aged 30-40 years who received the YFV17D yellow fever vaccine. Here the CDR3 reads CASRPTAGRGPDSNQPQHF. CDR3 nucleotides: TGTGCCAGCAGGCCCACCGCGGGTCGAGGGCCGGATAGCAATCAGCCCCAGCATTTT.